Sequencing of this TCR beta chain was carried out in a study of Ad26.COV2.S vaccination and SARS-CoV-2 variants. Whole-study results and caveats: Breadth and depth estimates from TCRs may understate total T cell responses. Those who received the vaccine showed greater spike-specific TCR breadth than those given placebo. Considerable breadth of spike-specific CD8+ and CD4+ T cell responses has reportedly been documented following vaccination.

Profiling relied on immunoSEQ multiplex PCR, and the TCRdb table lists in-frame clones only, not all of them. The repertoire includes some 45,000 clones, 65% to 90% of them detected once, and 40% to 55% sits in the top ten. This clone appeared a single time. Its specificity is unknown. The CDR3 has 17 residues. The V end lost 2 bases, the J end lost 5 bases, and 22 bases lay between the germline ends. Germline V gene lookup returns CDR1 KGHSH and CDR2 LQKENI. V usage is TRBV18 and J usage is TRBJ2-7; D ambiguous. The starting material was peripheral blood, obtained after recovery from COVID-19. The clonotype was recovered from a human donor who had recovered from COVID-19. CDR3 nucleotides: TGTGCCAGCTCACCATCTCCCCTGGACCCCTTTTTCCACGAGCAGTACGTC. It is translated as CASSPSPLDPFFHEQYV.